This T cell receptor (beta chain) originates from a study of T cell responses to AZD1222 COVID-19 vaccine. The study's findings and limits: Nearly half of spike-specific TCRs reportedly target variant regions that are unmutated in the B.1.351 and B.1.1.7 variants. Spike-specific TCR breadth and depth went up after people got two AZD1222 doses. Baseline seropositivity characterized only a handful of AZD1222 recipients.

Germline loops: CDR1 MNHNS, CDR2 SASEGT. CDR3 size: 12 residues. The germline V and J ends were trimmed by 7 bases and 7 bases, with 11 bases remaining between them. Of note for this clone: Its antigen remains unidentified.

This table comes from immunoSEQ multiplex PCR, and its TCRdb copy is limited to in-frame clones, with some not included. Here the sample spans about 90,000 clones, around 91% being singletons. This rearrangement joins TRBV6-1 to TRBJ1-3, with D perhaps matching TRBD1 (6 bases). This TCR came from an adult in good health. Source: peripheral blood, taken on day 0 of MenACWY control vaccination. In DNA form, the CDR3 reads TGTGCCAGCACCGGGGGCCTCAACACCATATATTTT. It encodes CASTGGLNTIYF.